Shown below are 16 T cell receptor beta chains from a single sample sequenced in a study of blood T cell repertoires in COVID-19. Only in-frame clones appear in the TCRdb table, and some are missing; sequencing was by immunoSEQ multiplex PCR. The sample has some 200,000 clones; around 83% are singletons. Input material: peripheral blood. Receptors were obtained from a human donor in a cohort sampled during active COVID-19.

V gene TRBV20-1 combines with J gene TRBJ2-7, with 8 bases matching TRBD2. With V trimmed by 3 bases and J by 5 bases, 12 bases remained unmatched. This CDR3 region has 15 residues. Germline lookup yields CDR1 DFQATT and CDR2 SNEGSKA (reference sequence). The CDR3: CSASTLAGSSHEQYF. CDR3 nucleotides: TGCAGTGCTAGTACATTAGCGGGAAGTTCCCACGAGCAGTACTTC.

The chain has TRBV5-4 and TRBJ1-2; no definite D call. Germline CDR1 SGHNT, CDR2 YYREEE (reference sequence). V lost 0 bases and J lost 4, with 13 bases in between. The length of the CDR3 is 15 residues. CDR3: CASSLDIGDRYGYTF. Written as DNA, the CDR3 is TGTGCCAGCAGCTTGGATATCGGGGATCGCTATGGCTACACCTTC.

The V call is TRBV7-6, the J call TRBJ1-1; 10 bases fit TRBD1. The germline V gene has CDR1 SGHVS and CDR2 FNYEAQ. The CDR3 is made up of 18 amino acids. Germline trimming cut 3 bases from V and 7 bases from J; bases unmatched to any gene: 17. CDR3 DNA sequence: TGTGCCAGCAGCTTCACAGACCCTGGACAGGGGGGCTTTTTTGAAGCTTTCTTT. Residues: CASSFTDPGQGGFFEAFF.

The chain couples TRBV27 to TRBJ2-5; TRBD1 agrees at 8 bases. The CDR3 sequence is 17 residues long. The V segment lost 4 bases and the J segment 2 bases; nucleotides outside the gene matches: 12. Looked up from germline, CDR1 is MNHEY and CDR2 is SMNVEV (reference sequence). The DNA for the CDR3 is TGTGCCAGCAGTTCACCTCCCCCCAGGGGGCGGCAAGAGACCCAGTACTTC. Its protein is CASSSPPPRGRQETQYF.

The CDR3 DNA reads as TGTGCCAGCAGCCCCGGGACAGGAGAAAATCAGCCCCAGCATTTT. Residues: CASSPGTGENQPQHF. This rearrangement joins TRBV6-5 to TRBJ1-5, with 8 nucleotides matching TRBD1. With V trimmed by 6 bases and J by 4 bases, 8 bases remained unmatched. Germline-derived CDR1 and CDR2 are MNHEY and SVGAGI. The CDR3 is made up of 15 amino acids.

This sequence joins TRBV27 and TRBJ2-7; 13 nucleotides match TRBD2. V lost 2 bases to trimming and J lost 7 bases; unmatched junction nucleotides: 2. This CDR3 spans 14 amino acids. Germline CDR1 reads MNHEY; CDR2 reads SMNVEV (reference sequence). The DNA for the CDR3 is TGTGCCAGCAGTTTACGACTAGCGGGAGGAGAGCAGTACTTC. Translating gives CASSLRLAGGEQYF.

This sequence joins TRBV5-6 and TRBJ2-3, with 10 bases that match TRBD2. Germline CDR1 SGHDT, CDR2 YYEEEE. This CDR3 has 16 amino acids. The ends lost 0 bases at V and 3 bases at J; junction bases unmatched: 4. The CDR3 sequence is CASSLVTSGWTDTQYF. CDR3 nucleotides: TGTGCCAGCAGCTTGGTGACTAGCGGGTGGACAGATACGCAGTATTTT.

As DNA, the CDR3 is TGTGCCAGCAGCTTGGCCAGGGTAGATACGCAGTATTTT. Translated: CASSLARVDTQYF. This chain connects TRBV5-8 to TRBJ2-3; D perhaps matches TRBD1 (5 bases). The CDR3 consists of 13 residues. Germline lookup yields CDR1 SGHTS and CDR2 YDEGEE. Trimming removed 0 bases from V and 5 bases from J, with 7 bases in between.

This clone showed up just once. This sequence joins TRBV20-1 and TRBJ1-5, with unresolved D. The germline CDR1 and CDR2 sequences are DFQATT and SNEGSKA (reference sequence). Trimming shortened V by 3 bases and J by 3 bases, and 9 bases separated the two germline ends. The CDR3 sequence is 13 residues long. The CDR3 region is CSASGGINQPQHF. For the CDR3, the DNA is TGCAGTGCTAGTGGAGGGATCAATCAGCCCCAGCATTTT.

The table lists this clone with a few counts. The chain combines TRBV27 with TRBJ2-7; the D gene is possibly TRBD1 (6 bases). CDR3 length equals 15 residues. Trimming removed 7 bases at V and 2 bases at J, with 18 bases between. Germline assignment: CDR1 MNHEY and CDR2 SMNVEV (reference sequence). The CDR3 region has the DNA TGTGCCAGCATCAACACCGGGACAACAACCTACGAGCAGTACTTC. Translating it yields CASINTGTTTYEQYF.

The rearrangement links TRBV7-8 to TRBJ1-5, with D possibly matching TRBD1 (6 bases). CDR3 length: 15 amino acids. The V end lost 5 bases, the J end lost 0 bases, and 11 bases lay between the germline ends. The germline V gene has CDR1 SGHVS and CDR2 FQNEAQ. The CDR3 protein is CASSPQGNSNQPQHF. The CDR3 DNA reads TGTGCCAGCAGCCCCCAGGGGAATAGCAATCAGCCCCAGCATTTT.

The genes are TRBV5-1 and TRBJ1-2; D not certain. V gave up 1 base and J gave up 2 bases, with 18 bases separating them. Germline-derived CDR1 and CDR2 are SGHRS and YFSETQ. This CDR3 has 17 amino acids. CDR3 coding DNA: TGCGCCAGCAGCTTGTCCGTAGGCGCCGGAGACAACTATGGCTACACCTTC. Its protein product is CASSLSVGAGDNYGYTF.

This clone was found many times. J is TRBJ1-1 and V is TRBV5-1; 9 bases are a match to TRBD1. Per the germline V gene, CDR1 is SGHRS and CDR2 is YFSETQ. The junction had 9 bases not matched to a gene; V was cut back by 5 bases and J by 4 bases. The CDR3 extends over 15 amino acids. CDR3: CASRGTGIGSTEAFF. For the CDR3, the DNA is TGCGCCAGCAGGGGGACAGGGATTGGGAGCACTGAAGCTTTCTTT.

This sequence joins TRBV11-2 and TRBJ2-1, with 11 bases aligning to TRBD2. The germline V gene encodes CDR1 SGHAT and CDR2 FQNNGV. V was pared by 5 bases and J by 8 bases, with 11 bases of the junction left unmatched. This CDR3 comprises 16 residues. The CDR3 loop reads CASSISGRVVLDEQFF. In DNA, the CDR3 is TGTGCCAGCAGCATTAGCGGGAGGGTGGTTCTGGATGAGCAGTTCTTC.

DNA for the CDR3: TGTGCCAGCAGTTACCTGGGGAGCGGCTATGAGCAGTTCTTC. This translates into CASSYLGSGYEQFF. The genes are TRBV6-5 and TRBJ2-1; TRBD2 is a possible D gene (5 bases). Germline values: CDR1 MNHEY, CDR2 SVGAGI. There are 14 residues in the CDR3. The V end was cut by 2 bases, the J end by 8 bases, with 13 bases between.

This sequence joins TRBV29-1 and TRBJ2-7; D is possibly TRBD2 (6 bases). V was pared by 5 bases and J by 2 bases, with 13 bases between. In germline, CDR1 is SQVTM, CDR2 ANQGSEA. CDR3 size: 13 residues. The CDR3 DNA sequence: TGCAGCGTTTGGGACTCACCAACCTACGAGCAGTACTTC. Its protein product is CSVWDSPTYEQYF.